This T cell receptor beta chain was documented in a study of graft-versus-host responses after intestinal transplantation. Study-wide background: Each patient got anti-thymocyte globulin induction, then tacrolimus and steroids for around three years. General study findings and limits: Subjects displaying graft-donor T cell macrochimerism possessed elevated graft-versus-host to host-versus-graft clonal ratios inside allografts. The authors found GvH clones in recipient marrow, some appearing first in ileum or blood.

Looked up from germline, CDR1 is SGHRS and CDR2 is YFSETQ. This CDR3 comprises 16 residues. As to this clone: Antigen: not known.

The protocol was immunoSEQ multiplex PCR, while the TCRdb copy is restricted to in-frame clones and leaves out a portion. The sample holds just over 95,000 clones; about 94% are singletons and the top ten take roughly 0.17%. This TCR derives from a human donor who received an intestinal transplant. The sample was unstimulated CD4+ T cells sorted from spleen or lymph node cells, taken before intestinal transplant. The chain combines TRBV5-1 with TRBJ2-5, with 9 nucleotides matching TRBD2. The J call may be wrong; the DNA end is better matched by TRBJ2-7. In DNA, the CDR3 is TGCGCCAGCAGCTTCGGCGCTCCTAGCGGGGCCTACGAGCAGTACTTC. The encoded protein is CASSFGAPSGAYEQYF.